This entry lists 16 T cell receptor beta chains sequenced from one sample in a study of shared clonotypes between healthy human individuals. Produced via immunoSEQ multiplex PCR; TCRdb's table is partial and in-frame only. The sample records around 2.5 million clones, roughly 93% being singletons. What was sequenced was naive CD4+ T cells from PBMCs. Subset: CD45RA+ positively selected. The origin of the receptors is a man in his late teens or twenties in good health. Some clones in this sample may be carry-over from other donors' samples.

The chain couples TRBV11-2 to TRBJ2-1, with D hard to call. Trimming shortened V by 3 bases and J by 0 bases, and 9 bases separated the two germline ends. This CDR3 has 15 residues. Germline lookup yields CDR1 SGHAT and CDR2 FQNNGV. The CDR3 loop is CASSFTTHSYNEQFF. The DNA for the CDR3 is TGTGCCAGCAGCTTCACAACCCACTCCTACAATGAGCAGTTCTTC.

The gene calls are TRBV19 and TRBJ2-3; D is perhaps TRBD1 (6 bases). CDR3 length equals 14 residues. Germline V gene sequence: CDR1 LNHDA, CDR2 SQIVND (reference sequence). V lost 7 bases to trimming and J lost 5 bases, with 16 bases between them. CDR3 DNA sequence: TGTGCCAGTACGGACACGTTAGGGGGAGATACGCAGTATTTT. The encoded protein is CASTDTLGGDTQYF.

The CDR3, as DNA: TGCAGCCCGGGACAGGAACACACCGGGGAGCTGTTTTTT. It translates to CSPGQEHTGELFF. This chain joins TRBV29-1 and TRBJ2-2; 8 bases agree with TRBD1. After removal of 8 bases from V and 3 bases from J, the junction contained 5 bases not matched to a gene. The germline V gene encodes CDR1 SQVTM and CDR2 ANQGSEA. This CDR3 is built from 13 residues.

With respect to this clone: This specimen includes other DNA sequences encoding the same CDR3. This sequence joins TRBV27 and TRBJ2-3; D unclear. The V end lost 6 bases, the J end lost 1 base, and 8 bases lay between the germline ends. CDR3 length: 13 amino acids. Germline loops: CDR1 MNHEY, CDR2 SMNVEV (reference sequence). The CDR3 reads CASSPRGTDTQYF. Here the CDR3 DNA reads TGTGCCAGCAGCCCCCGGGGCACAGATACGCAGTATTTT.

The V and J genes are TRBV28 and TRBJ1-5; D gene uncertain. The length of the CDR3 is 13 residues. V was trimmed by 7 bases and J by 5 bases, leaving 12 bases between them. Germline assignment: CDR1 MDHEN and CDR2 SYDVKM. The CDR3 is CASNRPADQPQHF. In DNA form, the CDR3 reads TGTGCCAGCAATCGACCGGCGGATCAGCCCCAGCATTTT. Based on the CDR3 plus reference TRBV28 and TRBJ1-5, the full variable domain is DVKVTQSSRYLVKRTGEKVFLECVQDMDHENMFWYRQDPGLGLRLIYFSYDVKMKEKGDIPEGYSVSREKKERFSLILESASTNQTSMYLCASNRPADQPQHFGDGTRLSIL.

The chain carries TRBV19 and TRBJ2-4; D is ambiguous. The length of the CDR3 is 11 residues. Germline CDR1 is LNHDA and CDR2 is SQIVND (reference sequence). V shed 4 bases and J shed 8 bases, with 6 bases lying between them. CDR3 DNA: TGTGCCAGTAGTACCTCAGACATTCAGTACTTC. Its translation: CASSTSDIQYF.

Notes on this clone: Other DNA sequences in the same sample also yield this CDR3. V gene TRBV9 combines with J gene TRBJ2-3; D is unresolved. Trimming removed 0 bases from V and 1 base from J, with 6 bases in between. The V gene's germline CDR1 is SGDLS and CDR2 YYNGEE. The CDR3 runs 14 residues. The CDR3, as DNA: TGTGCCAGCAGCGTAGGGTCAGGCACAGATACGCAGTATTTT. It yields the protein CASSVGSGTDTQYF.

This chain connects TRBV5-6 to TRBJ2-7; 8 bases map to TRBD2. This CDR3 is 16 amino acids long. The junction had 13 bases not matched to a gene; V was cut back by 2 bases and J by 6 bases. CDR1 SGHDT and CDR2 YYEEEE come from the germline V gene. DNA of the CDR3: TGTGCCAGCAGCTTCAGGGTACCTAGCGGGTTGGGCGAGCAGTACTTC. The encoded protein is CASSFRVPSGLGEQYF.

The V gene is TRBV20-1, the J gene TRBJ1-1, with D possibly TRBD1 on 6 matching bases. This CDR3 contains 11 residues. Trimming removed 2 bases from V and 5 bases from J, with 6 bases in between. CDR1 is DFQATT, CDR2 SNEGSKA, per germline (reference sequence). This CDR3 is CSARQGTEAFF. The CDR3 region has the DNA TGCAGTGCTAGACAGGGGACTGAAGCTTTCTTT.

As regards this clone: Other DNA sequences in this sample translate to the same CDR3. The CDR3 bases are TGTGCCAGCAGGGGGACGGGCTCCTACGAGCAGTACTTC. Translating it yields CASRGTGSYEQYF. This sequence joins TRBV28 and TRBJ2-7; D is tentatively TRBD1 or TRBD2 (5 bases each). Germline values: CDR1 MDHEN, CDR2 SYDVKM. The CDR3 length is 13 residues. V was clipped by 6 bases and J by 0 bases, with 9 bases between them.

The rearrangement links TRBV29-1 to TRBJ1-2; possible D gene TRBD1, 5 bases. Germline V lookup: CDR1 SQVTM, CDR2 ANQGSEA. The CDR3 consists of 14 residues. Trimming removed 4 bases at V and 3 bases at J, with 15 bases between. The CDR3 DNA is TGCAGCGTTGGTCCCCGGGGGAGCGACTATGGCTACACCTTC. Amino acids: CSVGPRGSDYGYTF.

This clone has a handful of counts. V is TRBV9 and J is TRBJ2-3, with D unresolved. This CDR3 contains 11 residues. CDR1 and CDR2 from the germline V gene are SGDLS and YYNGEE. V was pared by 4 bases and J by 2 bases, with 2 bases between. The CDR3 here is CASSNTDTQYF. The DNA for the CDR3 is TGTGCCAGCAGCAACACAGATACGCAGTATTTT.

The chain uses TRBV12-5 and TRBJ2-7; 8 nucleotides match TRBD2. Per germline, CDR1 LGHNT and CDR2 FRNRAP. V was pared by 6 bases and J by 7 bases, with 14 bases of the junction left unmatched. The CDR3 is made up of 15 amino acids. The CDR3 protein is CASGLSGKSVREQYF. DNA of the CDR3: TGTGCTAGTGGCCTTAGCGGGAAGAGCGTGCGGGAGCAGTACTTC.

V is TRBV25-1 and J is TRBJ1-2, with D uncertain. CDR1 and CDR2 (germline): MGHDK, SYGVNS. V dropped 2 bases and J dropped 2 bases, with 6 bases sitting between them. The CDR3 covers 13 residues. The CDR3 DNA is TGTGCCAGCAGTGAAAGGGAGAACTATGGCTACACCTTC. This translates into CASSERENYGYTF.

The chain is built from TRBV5-1 and TRBJ2-1, with 9 positions matching TRBD1. Germline CDR1 is SGHRS and CDR2 is YFSETQ. The CDR3 is 16 amino acids. The V and J ends lost 2 bases and 5 bases, in that order; junction bases with no gene match: 8. This CDR3 reads CASSFRTGVGDNEQFF. The CDR3, as DNA: TGCGCCAGCAGCTTTAGGACAGGGGTTGGGGACAATGAGCAGTTCTTC.

The gene calls are TRBV30 and TRBJ2-5; D gene unclear. The J call is doubtful: the DNA matches TRBJ2-7 better. Looked up from germline, CDR1 is GTSNPN and CDR2 is SVGIG (reference sequence). The CDR3 is made up of 11 amino acids. The CDR3 is CAWSDPYEQYF. The CDR3 coding sequence is TGTGCCTGGAGTGACCCCTACGAGCAGTACTTC.